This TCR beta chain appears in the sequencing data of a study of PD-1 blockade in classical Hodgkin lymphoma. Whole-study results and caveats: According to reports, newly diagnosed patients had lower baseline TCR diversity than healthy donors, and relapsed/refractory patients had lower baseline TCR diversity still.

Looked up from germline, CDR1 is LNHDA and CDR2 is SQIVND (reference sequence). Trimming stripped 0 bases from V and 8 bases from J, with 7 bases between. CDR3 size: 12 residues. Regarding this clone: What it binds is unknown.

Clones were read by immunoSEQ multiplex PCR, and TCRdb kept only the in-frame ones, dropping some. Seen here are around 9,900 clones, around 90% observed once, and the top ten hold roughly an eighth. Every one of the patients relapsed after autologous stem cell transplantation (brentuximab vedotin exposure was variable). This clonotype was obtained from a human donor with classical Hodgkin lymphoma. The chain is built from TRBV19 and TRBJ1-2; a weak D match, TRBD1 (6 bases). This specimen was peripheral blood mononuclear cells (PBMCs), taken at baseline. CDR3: CASSIEGGGYTF. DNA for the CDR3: TGTGCCAGTAGTATAGAGGGGGGCGGCTACACCTTC.